This note documents a single T cell receptor (beta chain) sequence. As yet, its antigen is unknown. Other DNA sequences in the same sample also yield this CDR3. This specimen comes from a study of shared clonotypes between healthy human individuals. Study in general: Three CD4 naive, three CD4 memory, two CD8 naive and one CD8 memory plate were used per donor.

Findings and caveats of the study: Between four donors, naive CD4 clonotypes were shared at a level of about 5%.

CDR3 length equals 15 residues. Germline CDR1 reads SGHRS; CDR2 reads YFSETQ. Trimming pared 4 bases from V and 1 base from J, leaving 11 bases between. CD8 cells regarded as naive lacked CD45RO, were positively chosen for CCR7, and omitted terminally differentiated effector memory CD45RA+ cells. Authors' methods: From ImmunoSEQ came sequences covering only the junction and carrying no quality scores, so filtering differed. Data came from immunoSEQ multiplex PCR; TCRdb stores just in-frame clones and leaves some out. The D gene and trimming were derived from the DNA, and the V and J assignments and clone size from that table. The sample contains about 590,000 clones, roughly 95% of which appear only once.

The sequenced material came from naive CD8+ T cells sorted from blood. The receptor was isolated from a woman aged 25 to 39 in good health. V and J are TRBV5-1 and TRBJ2-2; D remains unclear. The CDR3 sequence is CASSPGTENTGELFF. The CDR3 nucleotides are TGCGCCAGCAGCCCGGGCACGGAGAACACCGGGGAGCTGTTTTTT. The full variable domain, in which reference TRBV5-1 and TRBJ2-2 provide the parts outside the CDR3, is KAGVTQTPRYLIKTRGQQVTLSCSPISGHRSVSWYQQTPGQGLQFLFEYFSETQRNKGNFPGRFSGRQFSNSRSEMNVSTLELGDSALYLCASSPGTENTGELFFGEGSRLTVL.